The 24 T cell receptor beta chains reported below all come from one sample, sequenced in a study of Graves' ophthalmopathy and Graves' hyperthyroidism. CDR3 regions of TCR beta were amplified from RNA transcripts. Scientists carried out first-round RT-PCR using HTBI primers and then a second-round multiplex PCR. TCRdb re-called the multiplex PCR reads through MiXCR, storing one row per CDR3 protein. The table includes about 400,000 distinct CDR3 sequences, about 18% detected once. Sequencing was performed on peripheral blood. Every receptor here comes from a woman aged 18-29 years with Graves' ophthalmopathy.

This clonotype occurred many times. V and J are TRBV6-1 and TRBJ2-7, with TRBD1 identical over 10 bases. The CDR3 is 15 residues long. V lost 4 bases to trimming and J lost 7 bases; unmatched junction nucleotides: 10. The germline V gene encodes CDR1 MNHNS and CDR2 SASEGT. CDR3 region: CASSGRDRGVREQYF. CDR3 bases: TGTGCCAGCAGTGGGCGGGACAGGGGTGTGAGAGAGCAGTACTTC.

Ten or more counts support this clonotype. This chain uses TRBV7-2 with TRBJ1-1; unclear D gene. Trimming cost V 7 bases and J 3 bases, with 18 bases left between them. CDR3 length: 15 amino acids. The germline gives CDR1 SGHTA, CDR2 FQGNSA. The CDR3 DNA sequence: TGTGCCAGCAATACCGGGCTTCTCCCAGACACTGAAGCTTTCTTT. Its translation is CASNTGLLPDTEAFF.

Many counts were recorded for this clonotype. The chain combines TRBV7-2 with TRBJ2-5, with 7 bases identical to TRBD1. This CDR3 comprises 19 residues. Germline CDR1 reads SGHTA; CDR2 reads FQGNSA. The V gene end was trimmed by 0 bases and the J gene end by 5 bases; junction bases not matched to a gene: 18. Here the CDR3 DNA reads TGTGCCAGCAGCTTAGCCCCCCCGGCGACAGGGATGTGGGGGGAGACCCAGTACTTC. Its protein product is CASSLAPPATGMWGETQYF.

This chain links TRBV29-1 with TRBJ2-5, with a weak D call TRBD2 (6 bases). Trimming left V 3 bases short and J 5 bases short, with 10 bases between. The CDR3 extends over 12 amino acids. Germline values: CDR1 SQVTM, CDR2 ANQGSEA. Here the CDR3 DNA reads TGCAGCGTTGAGGGGGGAACCGAGACCCAGTACTTC. This encodes CSVEGGTETQYF.

This clonotype occurred many times. The rearrangement uses TRBV12-3 or TRBV12-4 and TRBJ1-6, with TRBD1 identical over 8 bases. The CDR3 consists of 20 residues. Germline trimming cut 6 bases from V and 6 bases from J; bases unmatched to any gene: 22. CDR3 loop: CASSHESLGQDGTFNSPLHF. CDR3 DNA sequence: TGTGCCAGCAGCCATGAGAGTTTGGGACAGGATGGGACCTTTAATTCACCCCTCCACTTT.

The sample holds many counts of this clonotype. This chain links TRBV12-3 or TRBV12-4 with TRBJ1-2, with TRBD1 identical over 8 bases. The trim removed 6 bases at V and 8 bases at J, leaving 8 bases unmatched. The CDR3 runs 13 residues. The CDR3 sequence is CASRSGQGAGYTF. Here the CDR3 DNA reads TGTGCCAGCAGGTCCGGACAGGGCGCCGGCTACACCTTC.

This clonotype has at least ten counts. This chain joins TRBV6-1 and TRBJ1-2; D is perhaps TRBD1 (5 bases). Trimming removed 6 bases at V and 4 bases at J, with 18 bases between. The CDR3 contains 15 residues. CDR1 MNHNS and CDR2 SASEGT come from the germline V gene. For the CDR3, the DNA is TGTGCCAGCAGCCCGGAGGGGCTGCCGACCTATGGCTACACCTTC. Its protein is CASSPEGLPTYGYTF.

V usage is TRBV11-2 and J usage is TRBJ1-3, with D unclear. The germline V and J ends were trimmed by 1 base and 2 bases, with 18 bases remaining between them. From germline, CDR1 is SGHAT and CDR2 FQNNGV. CDR3 length equals 18 residues. Here the CDR3 DNA reads TGTGCCAGCAGCTTAGGCACTTCCGGGCGAGGCGCTGGAAACACCATATATTTT. Protein product: CASSLGTSGRGAGNTIYF.

This clonotype was recorded only once. This sequence joins TRBV20-1 and TRBJ1-1; 11 bases are shared with TRBD1. This CDR3 spans 17 amino acids. Germline V gives CDR1 DFQATT, CDR2 SNEGSKA (reference sequence). J lost 4 bases, V lost 3 bases, and 13 bases had no gene match. CDR3 sequence (DNA): TGCAGTGCTAGTCGCCCCGGACAGGGGGCAGGGGGCACTGAAGCTTTCTTT. Its protein product is CSASRPGQGAGGTEAFF.

This clonotype showed up many times. V gene TRBV5-5 combines with J gene TRBJ1-1; 9 bases line up with TRBD1. J lost 1 base, V lost 4 bases, and 8 bases had no gene match. Per germline, CDR1 SGHKS and CDR2 YYEKEE (reference sequence). This CDR3 comprises 16 residues. The CDR3 is CASSHRDRVGNTEAFF. For the CDR3, the DNA is TGTGCCAGCAGCCACCGGGACAGGGTAGGGAACACTGAAGCTTTCTTT. The full variable domain, rest sourced from reference TRBV5-5 and TRBJ1-1, is DAGVTQSPTHLIKTRGQQVTLRCSPISGHKSVSWYQQVLGQGPQFIFQYYEKEERGRGNFPDRFSARQFPNYSSELNVNALLLGDSALYLCASSHRDRVGNTEAFFGQGTRLTVV.

V and J are TRBV6-7 and TRBJ2-5, with D possibly TRBD1 on 6 matching bases. Being an ORF, TRBV6-7 has a function that is uncertain. The CDR3 is made up of 14 amino acids. The V gene lost 2 bases and the J gene lost 7 bases, with 14 bases spanning the gap. In DNA, the CDR3 is TGTGCCAGCAGTTACAGGGGGAAGAGTGGGACCCAGTACTTC. It translates to CASSYRGKSGTQYF.

This clonotype appeared once. The chain links TRBV28 to TRBJ2-7; D might be TRBD1 (5 bases). Germline V CDR1 and CDR2: MDHEN, SYDVKM. The CDR3 sequence is 13 residues long. V gave up 5 bases and J gave up 2 bases, with 10 bases separating them. The DNA for the CDR3 is TGTGCCAGCAGTGCGGACATACCCTACGAGCAGTACTTC. Translating it yields CASSADIPYEQYF.

This chain uses TRBV25-1 with TRBJ2-7; TRBD1 is a possible D gene (7 bases). The CDR3 extends over 15 amino acids. Trimming pared 3 bases from V and 4 bases from J, leaving 16 bases between. CDR1 and CDR2 from the germline V gene are MGHDK and SYGVNS. In nucleotides, the CDR3 is TGTGCCAGCAGTGATATTTGGCAGGGGGGTTACGAGCAGTACTTC. Its translation is CASSDIWQGGYEQYF.

This clonotype was observed many times. V and J are TRBV12-3 or TRBV12-4 and TRBJ2-7, with TRBD2 matching 7 bases. This CDR3 has 14 residues. Trimming cost V 6 bases and J 7 bases; bases outside gene matches: 12. The chain's CDR3 is CASSPRGGVNEQYF. In DNA form, the CDR3 reads TGTGCCAGCAGCCCCCGGGGAGGGGTGAATGAGCAGTACTTC.

V is TRBV27 and J is TRBJ2-7; D possibly corresponds to TRBD1 (6 bases). The V gene's germline CDR1 is MNHEY and CDR2 SMNVEV (reference sequence). CDR3 length: 14 residues. The ends were cut back, 4 bases at V and 2 bases at J, with 12 bases in the middle. The CDR3 loop is CASSSMTGPYEQYF. The CDR3 DNA follows: TGTGCCAGCAGTTCCATGACAGGACCCTACGAGCAGTACTTC.

This clonotype came up many times. The final CDR3 position lacks the conserved phenylalanine or tryptophan, pointing to a likely read error. V and J are TRBV28 and TRBJ2-5; D gene ambiguous. Germline values: CDR1 MDHEN, CDR2 SYDVKM. This CDR3 is built from 13 residues. V was cut by 2 bases and J by 4 bases, with 8 bases left in between. CDR3 in amino acids: CASSLRIRETQYL. In nucleotides, the CDR3 is TGTGCCAGCAGTTTACGGATTCGAGAGACCCAGTACCTC.

This clonotype has at least ten counts. The chain is built from TRBV5-1 and TRBJ2-5; 9 bases match TRBD1. Trimming removed 1 base from V and 4 bases from J; junction bases left unmatched: 2. The CDR3 extends over 14 amino acids. Germline V gene data show CDR1 as SGHRS and CDR2 as YFSETQ. CDR3 in DNA: TGCGCCAGCAGCTTGCGGGACAGGGTAGAGACCCAGTACTTC. Amino acid sequence: CASSLRDRVETQYF.

This clonotype occurred many times. The CDR3 sequence is CASTRWGTGAGGTNSPLHF. CDR3 coding DNA: TGTGCCAGTACCAGATGGGGGACAGGGGCTGGGGGTACCAATTCACCCCTCCACTTT. This chain connects TRBV19 to TRBJ1-6; 10 nucleotides match TRBD1. V shed 7 bases and J 7 bases; nucleotides not matched to a gene: 19. The CDR3 loop spans 19 amino acids. Per germline, CDR1 LNHDA and CDR2 SQIVND (reference sequence).

This clonotype was seen repeatedly, ten times or more. The chain carries TRBV28 and TRBJ2-5, with a tentative D call TRBD2 (6 bases). Germline values: CDR1 MDHEN, CDR2 SYDVKM. V was trimmed by 5 bases and J by 3 bases, leaving 10 bases between them. This CDR3 has 13 residues. Here the CDR3 DNA reads TGTGCCAGCAGTGGGACTCCTAAAGAGACCCAGTACTTC. It specifies CASSGTPKETQYF.

The table lists this clonotype with many counts. This sequence joins TRBV2 and TRBJ2-7; 7 positions agree with TRBD1. V was clipped by 4 bases and J by 4 bases; unmatched bases: 7. This CDR3 comprises 14 residues. Germline CDR1 is SNHLY and CDR2 is FYNNEI. CDR3: CASSGDRGIYEQYF. The CDR3 nucleotides read TGTGCCAGCAGTGGGGACAGAGGGATTTACGAGCAGTACTTC.

This clonotype was seen at least ten times. The chain is built from TRBV7-2 and TRBJ2-4; perhaps TRBD2 as D (6 bases). The CDR3 loop spans 14 amino acids. V lost 3 bases and J lost 9, with 15 bases in between. From germline, CDR1 is SGHTA and CDR2 FQGNSA. CDR3 nucleotides: TGTGCCAGCAGCTTTTTAGCGGAGTGGGCCATTCAGTACTTC. This encodes CASSFLAEWAIQYF.

J is TRBJ2-6 and V is TRBV24-1; 7 nucleotides line up with TRBD1. Germline-derived CDR1 and CDR2 are KGHDR and SFDVKD. This CDR3 has 16 amino acids. V was clipped by 5 bases and J by 4 bases; unmatched bases: 7. DNA of the CDR3: TGTGCCACCAGTGGCCCGACAGGGTCAGGGGCCAACGTCCTGACTTTC. It is translated as CATSGPTGSGANVLTF.

In this sample, this clonotype turned up many times. The rearrangement uses TRBV28 and TRBJ1-3; D gene unclear. The CDR3 covers 11 residues. V was cut by 3 bases and J by 4 bases, with 1 base left in between. Germline CDR1 and CDR2: MDHEN and SYDVKM. The DNA of the CDR3 is TGTGCCAGCAGTTTCGGAAACACCATATATTTT. Translating it yields CASSFGNTIYF. Combining the CDR3 with reference TRBV28 and TRBJ1-3 gives the whole variable domain DVKVTQSSRYLVKRTGEKVFLECVQDMDHENMFWYRQDPGLGLRLIYFSYDVKMKEKGDIPEGYSVSREKKERFSLILESASTNQTSMYLCASSFGNTIYFGEGSWLTVV.

V is TRBV7-2 and J is TRBJ1-1; D gene ambiguous. The CDR3 loop spans 12 amino acids. Trimming cost V 3 bases and J 4 bases, with 6 bases left between them. In germline, CDR1 is SGHTA, CDR2 FQGNSA. The CDR3 DNA follows: TGTGCCAGCAGCTTGGATGTCACTGAAGCTTTCTTT. It specifies CASSLDVTEAFF.